This T cell receptor (beta chain) was documented in a study of CD8+CD57+ T cells in acquired aplastic anemia. Turning to the study itself: Yields of DNA that came from sorted CD4+ and CD8+ cells averaged roughly 3.2 ug. As sequenced from healthy donors, CD4+ cells averaged about 10 million reads. Study outcomes and limitations: Controls did not differ significantly from patients in CD8+ Simpson's diversity. Both patients and controls carried the same twenty-nine CD8+ CDR3 sequences.

Investigators profiled TCR beta VDJ and CDR3 from genomic DNA template. TCRdb re-derived calls from the reads in MiXCR, one entry per CDR3 protein. The sample includes around 150,000 distinct CDR3 sequences, roughly 47% of them seen just once. This clonotype was detected many times. The antigen is undetermined. Sequenced sample: sorted CD4+, CD8+, or CD8+CD57+ T cells (not recorded which) from PBMCs. This clonotype was sampled from a human donor in good health.

The CDR3 nucleotides are TGTGCCAGCAGCCTGGGGGGCAGGGACACCGGGGAGCTGTTTTTT. Translated, it gives CASSLGGRDTGELFF. The V gene is TRBV5-6, the J gene TRBJ2-2; either TRBD1 or TRBD2 may supply D (6 bases each). The CDR3 is made up of 15 amino acids. V lost 4 bases and J 3 bases, leaving 13 bases between the germline ends. Germline values: CDR1 SGHDT, CDR2 YYEEEE.